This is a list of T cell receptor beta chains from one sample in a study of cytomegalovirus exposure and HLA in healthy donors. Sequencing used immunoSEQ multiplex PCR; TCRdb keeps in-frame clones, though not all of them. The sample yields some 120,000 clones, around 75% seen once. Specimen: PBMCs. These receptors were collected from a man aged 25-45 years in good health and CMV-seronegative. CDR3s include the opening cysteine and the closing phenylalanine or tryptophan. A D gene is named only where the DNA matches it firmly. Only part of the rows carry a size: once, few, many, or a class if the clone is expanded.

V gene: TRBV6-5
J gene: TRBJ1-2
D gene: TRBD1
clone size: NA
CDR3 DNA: TGTGCCAGCAGTTATCAACAGGGGGCATGGGGCTACACCTTC
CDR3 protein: CASSYQQGAWGYTF

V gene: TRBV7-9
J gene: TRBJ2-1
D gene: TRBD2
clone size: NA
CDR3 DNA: TGTGCCAGCAGCTTAGGAGCGGGAGCCTTCTACAATGAGCAGTTCTTC
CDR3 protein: CASSLGAGAFYNEQFF

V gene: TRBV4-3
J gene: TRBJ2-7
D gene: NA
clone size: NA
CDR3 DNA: TGCGCCAGCAGCCAAGGACTAGTGTACGAGCAGTACTTC
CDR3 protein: CASSQGLVYEQYF

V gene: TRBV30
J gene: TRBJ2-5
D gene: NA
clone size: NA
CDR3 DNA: TGTGCCTGGAGTGTCGGAGAGACCCAGTACTTC
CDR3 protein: CAWSVGETQYF

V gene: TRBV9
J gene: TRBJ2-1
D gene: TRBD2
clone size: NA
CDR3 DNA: TGTGCCAGCAGCGTAGAGGTTAGCGGGGGCTACAATGAGCAGTTCTTC
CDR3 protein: CASSVEVSGGYNEQFF

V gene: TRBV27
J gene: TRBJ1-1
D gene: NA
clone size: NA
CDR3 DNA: TGTGCCAGCAGGGGGCTCATGAACACTGAAGCTTTCTTT
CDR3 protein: CASRGLMNTEAFF

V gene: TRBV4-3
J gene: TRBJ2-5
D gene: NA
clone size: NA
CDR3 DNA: TGCGCCAGCAGCCAAGGTGGAGGGATTGGAGAGACCCAGTACTTC
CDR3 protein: CASSQGGGIGETQYF

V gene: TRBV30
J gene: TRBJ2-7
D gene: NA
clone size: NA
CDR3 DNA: TGTGCCTGGACCCTACCCGCCTTTAATGAGCAGTACTTC
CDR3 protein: CAWTLPAFNEQYF

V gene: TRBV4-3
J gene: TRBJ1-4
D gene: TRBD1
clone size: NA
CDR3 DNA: TGCGCCAGCAGCCGCTACAGGGGACCCAGGGAAAAACTGTTTTTT
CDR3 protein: CASSRYRGPREKLFF

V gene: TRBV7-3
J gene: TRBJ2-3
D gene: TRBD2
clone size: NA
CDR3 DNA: TGTGCCAGCAGCTTAACAGCGGGAGTCTCCACAGATACGCAGTATTTT
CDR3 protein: CASSLTAGVSTDTQYF

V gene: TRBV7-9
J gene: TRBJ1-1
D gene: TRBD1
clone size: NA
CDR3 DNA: TGTGCCAGCAGCCCTGACCTACAGGGGGCTGAAGCTTTCTTT
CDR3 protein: CASSPDLQGAEAFF

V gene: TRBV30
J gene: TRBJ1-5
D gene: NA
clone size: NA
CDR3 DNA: TGTGCCTGGAGTCGCGGGTCAGACAATCAGCCCCAGCATTTT
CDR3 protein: CAWSRGSDNQPQHF

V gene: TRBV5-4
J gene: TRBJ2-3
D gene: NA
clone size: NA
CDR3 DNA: TGTGCCAGCAGCTTGAGGAGGCCAACTAGCACAGATACGCAGTATTTT
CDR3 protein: CASSLRRPTSTDTQYF

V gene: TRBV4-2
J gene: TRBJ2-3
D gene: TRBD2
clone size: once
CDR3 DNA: TGTGCCAGCAGCCAAGTTTCGACTAGCGGGAGAGGGGGGAACTCAGATACGCAGTATTTT
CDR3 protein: CASSQVSTSGRGGNSDTQYF

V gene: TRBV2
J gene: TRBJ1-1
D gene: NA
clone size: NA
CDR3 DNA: TGTGCCAGCACGGTCAACACTGAAGCTTTCTTT
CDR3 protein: CASTVNTEAFF

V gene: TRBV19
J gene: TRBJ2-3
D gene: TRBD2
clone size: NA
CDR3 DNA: TGTGCCAGTAGCGATCCGGGACTAGCGGGCACAGATACGCAGTATTTT
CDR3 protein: CASSDPGLAGTDTQYF

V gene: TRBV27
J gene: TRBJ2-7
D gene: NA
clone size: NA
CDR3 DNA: TGTGCCAGCAGTTTTTCGGCAGGCGAGCAGTACTTC
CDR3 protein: CASSFSAGEQYF

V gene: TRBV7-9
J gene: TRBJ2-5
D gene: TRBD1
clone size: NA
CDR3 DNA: TGTGCCAGCAGCTCCCGGGACAGGGGTCGTTACGAGACCCAGTACTTC
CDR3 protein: CASSSRDRGRYETQYF

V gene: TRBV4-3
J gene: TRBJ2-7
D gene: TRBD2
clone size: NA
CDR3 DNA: TGCGCCAGCAGCCAATTCGTCGGGACTAGCGGGAGTTACGAGCAGTACTTC
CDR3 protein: CASSQFVGTSGSYEQYF

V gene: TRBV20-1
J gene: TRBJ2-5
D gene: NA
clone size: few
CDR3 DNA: TGCAGTGCTAGTATAATGGCGACCCAGTACTTC
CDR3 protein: CSASIMATQYF

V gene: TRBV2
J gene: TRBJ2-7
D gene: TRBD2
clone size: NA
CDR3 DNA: TGTGCCAGCCAACCGCTGGGGAGGGACTACGAGCAGTACTTC
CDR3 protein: CASQPLGRDYEQYF

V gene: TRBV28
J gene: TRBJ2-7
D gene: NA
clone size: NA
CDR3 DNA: TGTGCCAGCACCCTAAGGGGGAGCTCCTACGAGCAGTACTTT
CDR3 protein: CASTLRGSSYEQYF

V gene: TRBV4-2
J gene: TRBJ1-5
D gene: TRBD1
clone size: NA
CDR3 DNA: TGTGCCAGCAGCCGGGACAGGGGCAATCAGCCCCAGCATTTT
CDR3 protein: CASSRDRGNQPQHF

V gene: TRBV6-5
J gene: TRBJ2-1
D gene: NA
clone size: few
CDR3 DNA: TGTGCCAGCTTTGAGTCGATAGAAACCTACAATGAGCAGTTCTTC
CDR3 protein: CASFESIETYNEQFF

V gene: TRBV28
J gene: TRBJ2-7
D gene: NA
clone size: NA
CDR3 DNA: TGTGCCAGCAGCGAATACGGGACACCTATTTTC
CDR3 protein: CASSEYGTPIF

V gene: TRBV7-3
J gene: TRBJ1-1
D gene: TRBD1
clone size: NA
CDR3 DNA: TGTGCCAGCACCACGACAGGGGCCCCAGCTTTCTTT
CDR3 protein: CASTTTGAPAFF

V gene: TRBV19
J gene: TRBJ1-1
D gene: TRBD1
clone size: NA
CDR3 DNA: TGTGCCAGTGGGAGCAGGGGGCTTATGGTCACTGAAGCTTTCTTT
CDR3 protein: CASGSRGLMVTEAFF

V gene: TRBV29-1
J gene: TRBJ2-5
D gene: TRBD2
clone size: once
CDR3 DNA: TGCAGCGTATGGGGTCTAGCGGGAGCGGAGACCCAGTACTTC
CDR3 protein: CSVWGLAGAETQYF

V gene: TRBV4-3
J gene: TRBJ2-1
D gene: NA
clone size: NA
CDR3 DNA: TGCGCCAGCAGCCAAGACGGGTTGGCTGAGCAGTTCTTC
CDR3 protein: CASSQDGLAEQFF

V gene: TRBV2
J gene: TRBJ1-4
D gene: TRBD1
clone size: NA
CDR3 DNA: TGTGCCAGCCGCCGACAGGGGTCGGATGAAAAACTGTTTTTT
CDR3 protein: CASRRQGSDEKLFF

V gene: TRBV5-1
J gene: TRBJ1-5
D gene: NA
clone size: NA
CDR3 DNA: TGCGCCAGCAGCTTGGCCGGGCAGGGAAGTCAGCCCCAGCATTTT
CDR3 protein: CASSLAGQGSQPQHF

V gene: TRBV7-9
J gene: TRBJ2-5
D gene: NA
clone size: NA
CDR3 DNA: TGTGCCACCAAGGAGGGAGGATATAGGCAAGAGACCCAGTACTTC
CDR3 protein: CATKEGGYRQETQYF

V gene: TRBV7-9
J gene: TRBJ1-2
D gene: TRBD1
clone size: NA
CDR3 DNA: TGTTCCAGCAGCTCCACAGGGGATGGCTACACCTTC
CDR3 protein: CSSSSTGDGYTF

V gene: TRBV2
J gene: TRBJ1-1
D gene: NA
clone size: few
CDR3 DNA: TGTGCCAGCAGGGGGGGAAGAGTTGAAGCTTTCTTT
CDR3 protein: CASRGGRVEAFF

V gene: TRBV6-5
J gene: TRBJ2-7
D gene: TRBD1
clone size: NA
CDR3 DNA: TGTGCCAGCAGTTACGGAGGGACAGGGGGCTACGAGCAGTACTTC
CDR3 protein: CASSYGGTGGYEQYF

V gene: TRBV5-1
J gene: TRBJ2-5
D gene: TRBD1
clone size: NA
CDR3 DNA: TGCGCCAGCAGCTGGGACAGGGGGACGGGTCAGGAGACCCAGTACTTC
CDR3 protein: CASSWDRGTGQETQYF

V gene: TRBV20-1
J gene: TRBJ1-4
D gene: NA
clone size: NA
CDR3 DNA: TGCAGTGCCCCCAGGGAGGGAAAACTGTTTTTT
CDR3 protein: CSAPREGKLFF

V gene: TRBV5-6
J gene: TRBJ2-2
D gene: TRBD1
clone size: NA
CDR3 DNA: TGTGCCAGCAGCCCGGACAGGGACAACACCGGGGAGCTGTTTTTT
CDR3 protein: CASSPDRDNTGELFF

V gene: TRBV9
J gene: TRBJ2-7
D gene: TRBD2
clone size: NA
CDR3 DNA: TGTGCCAGCAGCGTAGAGGGGACTAGCGGGGACGAGCAGTACTTC
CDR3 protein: CASSVEGTSGDEQYF

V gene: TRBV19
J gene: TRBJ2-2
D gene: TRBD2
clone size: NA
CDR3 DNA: TGTGCCAGTAGTATAGGGTTCAGGGAGGGCACCGGGGAGCTGTTTTTT
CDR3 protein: CASSIGFREGTGELFF

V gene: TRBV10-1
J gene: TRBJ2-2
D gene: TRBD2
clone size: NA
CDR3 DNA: TGCGCCACTTTTGAGCGGGGGGGCACCGGGGAGCTGTTTTTT
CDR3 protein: CATFERGGTGELFF

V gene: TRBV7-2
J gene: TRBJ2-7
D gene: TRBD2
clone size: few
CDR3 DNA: TGTGCCAGCAGCGCCGCCAGCGGGGGGGCCTACGAGCAGTACTTC
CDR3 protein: CASSAASGGAYEQYF

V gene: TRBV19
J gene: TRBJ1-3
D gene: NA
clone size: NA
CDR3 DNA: TGTGCCAGTAGTACCTCGGTTAGCGGAAACACCATATATTTT
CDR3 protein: CASSTSVSGNTIYF

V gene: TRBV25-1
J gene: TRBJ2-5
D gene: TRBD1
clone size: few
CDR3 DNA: TGTGCCAGCAGTGTGGGCTCGGGACAGCTTCAAGAGACCCAGTACTTC
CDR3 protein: CASSVGSGQLQETQYF

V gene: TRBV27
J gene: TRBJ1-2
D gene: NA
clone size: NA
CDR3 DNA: TGTGCCAGCGGGGAGGGGGACGGCTACACCTTC
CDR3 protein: CASGEGDGYTF

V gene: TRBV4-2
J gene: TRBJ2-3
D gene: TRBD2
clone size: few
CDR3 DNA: TGTGCCAGCAGCCAGGCAACTAGCGGGAGGGCGGAAGATACGCAGTATTTT
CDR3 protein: CASSQATSGRAEDTQYF

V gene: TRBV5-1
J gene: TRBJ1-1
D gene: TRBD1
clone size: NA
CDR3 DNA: TGCGCCAGCAGGACAGGGGGTGAACTGAACACTGAAGCTTTCTTT
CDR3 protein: CASRTGGELNTEAFF

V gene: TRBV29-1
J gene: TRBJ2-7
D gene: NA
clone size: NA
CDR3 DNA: TGCAGCGTTGTCCTTTCGGACAGAGAGTCCTACGAGCAGTACTTC
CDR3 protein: CSVVLSDRESYEQYF

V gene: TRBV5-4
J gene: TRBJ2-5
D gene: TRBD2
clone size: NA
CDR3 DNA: TGTGCCAGCAGCTTGGGACTAGCGGGAGAATGGGAGACCCAGTACTTC
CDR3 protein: CASSLGLAGEWETQYF

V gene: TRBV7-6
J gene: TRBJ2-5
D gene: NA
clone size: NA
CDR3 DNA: TGTGCCAGCAGCTTAGGGGCGGGCCTGGAAGAGACCCAGTACTTC
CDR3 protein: CASSLGAGLEETQYF

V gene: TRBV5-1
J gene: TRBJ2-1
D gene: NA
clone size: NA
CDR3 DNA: TGCGCCAGCAGCTTTCCTGTGGAGGGCCATGAGCAGTTCTTC
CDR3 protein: CASSFPVEGHEQFF

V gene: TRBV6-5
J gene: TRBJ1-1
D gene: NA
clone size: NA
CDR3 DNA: TGTGCCAGCAGTTCAACAGGGCTGGGGAACACTGAAGCTTTCTTT
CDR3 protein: CASSSTGLGNTEAFF

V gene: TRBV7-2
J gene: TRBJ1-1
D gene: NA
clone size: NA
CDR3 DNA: TGTGCCAGCAGCGAGAACCTAAACACTGAAGCTTTCTTT
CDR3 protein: CASSENLNTEAFF

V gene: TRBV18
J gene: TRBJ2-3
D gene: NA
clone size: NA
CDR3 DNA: TGTGCCAGCTCACGCGGGGAAAGCACAGATACGCAGTATTTT
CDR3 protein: CASSRGESTDTQYF

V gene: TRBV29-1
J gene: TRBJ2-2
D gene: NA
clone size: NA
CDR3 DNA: TGCAGCGTTGAAGACTCAGGTACCGGGGAGCTGTTTTTT
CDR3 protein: CSVEDSGTGELFF

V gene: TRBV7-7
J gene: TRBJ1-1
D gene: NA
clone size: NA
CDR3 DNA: TGTGCTAGCAGCCCTGTACCAGGGGAAACTGAAGCTTTCTTT
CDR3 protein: CASSPVPGETEAFF

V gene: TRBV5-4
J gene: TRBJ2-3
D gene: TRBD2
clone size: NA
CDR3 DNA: TGTGCCAGCAGCTTGCCGGGGGGGCGGAAAAATACGCAGTATTTT
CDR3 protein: CASSLPGGRKNTQYF